Listed below are T cell receptor beta chains from one sample, sequenced in a study of blood T cell repertoires in COVID-19. Using immunoSEQ multiplex PCR, the repertoire was profiled, and TCRdb retains in-frame clones only, with some absent. The sample lists some 99,000 clones, around 90% occurring once. The material sequenced was peripheral blood. The source of these receptors is a man aged 65-85 years with acute or convalescent COVID-19. The CDR3 runs from the conserved cysteine through the conserved F or W. Fields, in order: J gene, V gene, D gene, clone size, CDR3 protein, CDR3 DNA. D genes are given only for firm matches. Not all rows give a size; the values are once, few, many and, for expanded clones, a class.

TRBJ2-5	TRBV24-1	TRBD1	.	CATSEGQGQETQYF	TGTGCCACCAGTGAAGGACAGGGACAAGAGACCCAGTACTTC
TRBJ2-2	TRBV3-1/TRBV3-2	.	.	CASSQAVLYTGELFF	TGTGCCAGCAGCCAAGCGGTCCTGTACACCGGGGAGCTGTTTTTT
TRBJ2-2	TRBV10-1	.	.	CASSESGGAGELFF	TGCGCCAGCAGTGAGTCTGGCGGGGCCGGGGAGCTGTTTTTT
TRBJ1-4	TRBV19	TRBD1	once	CASSGQGSEKLFF	TGTGCCAGCTCGGGACAGGGAAGTGAAAAACTGTTTTTT
TRBJ2-3	TRBV25-1	TRBD2	.	CASRGLAGADTQYF	TGTGCCAGCAGAGGACTAGCGGGTGCAGATACGCAGTATTTT
TRBJ2-3	TRBV7-7	.	.	CASSSEGGHYSTDTQYF	TGTGCTAGCAGTTCAGAAGGCGGGCATTATAGCACAGATACGCAGTATTTT
TRBJ1-2	TRBV6-1	.	.	CASSEPGRYGYTF	TGTGCCAGCAGTGAACCCGGGAGATATGGCTACACCTTC
TRBJ1-5	TRBV28	.	.	CASSSGGFYQPQHF	TGTGCCAGCAGTTCTGGCGGATTTTATCAGCCCCAGCATTTT
TRBJ2-7	TRBV5-1	.	.	CASSLLGGQSSYEQYF	TGCGCCAGCAGCTTGTTGGGGGGACAGAGCTCCTACGAGCAGTACTTC
TRBJ2-5	TRBV10-3	.	few	CAIGQGGQETQYF	TGTGCCATCGGTCAGGGGGGCCAAGAGACCCAGTACTTC
TRBJ2-2	TRBV29-1	.	.	CGYLRGNTGELFF	TGCGGGTATCTCCGGGGAAACACCGGGGAGCTGTTTTTT
TRBJ2-7	TRBV11-2	.	.	CASSPLVRVGEQYF	TGTGCCAGCAGCCCCCTCGTGAGGGTGGGAGAGCAGTACTTC
TRBJ1-2	TRBV4-2	TRBD1	.	CASSQIPGQPTNGYTF	TGTGCCAGCAGCCAAATTCCGGGACAGCCGACCAATGGCTACACCTTC
TRBJ2-5	TRBV5-1	.	.	CASSLAGGKETQYF	TGCGCCAGCAGCTTGGCTGGGGGGAAAGAGACCCAGTACTTC
TRBJ1-5	TRBV27	TRBD1	.	CASNRQGGNQPQHF	TGTGCCAGCAACCGACAGGGAGGCAATCAGCCCCAGCATTTT
TRBJ2-1	TRBV2	.	.	CASTKPSYNEQFF	TGTGCCAGCACAAAGCCATCCTACAATGAGCAGTTCTTC
TRBJ2-1	TRBV2	.	.	CASRLTSGNYNEQFF	TGTGCCAGCAGGCTAACCAGCGGCAACTACAATGAGCAGTTCTTC
TRBJ2-2	TRBV6-5	TRBD1	.	CASSPTGANGELFF	TGTGCCAGCAGCCCGACAGGGGCGAACGGGGAGCTGTTTTTT
TRBJ2-3	TRBV6-2/TRBV6-3	TRBD2	.	CASSYSRGLAGPSTDTQYF	TGTGCCAGCAGTTACTCTAGGGGACTAGCGGGGCCCAGCACAGATACGCAGTATTTT
TRBJ2-5	TRBV7-6	TRBD2	.	CASSRLGLAGGRETQYF	TGTGCCAGCAGCCGCCTCGGACTAGCTGGGGGTAGGGAGACCCAGTACTTC
TRBJ2-5	TRBV5-8	.	.	CASTGKRSFQETQYF	TGTGCCAGCACCGGGAAGCGGAGCTTCCAAGAGACCCAGTACTTC
TRBJ1-2	TRBV19	TRBD1	.	CASSRLSGQGTNYGYTF	TGTGCCAGTAGTAGGTTGTCGGGACAGGGCACTAACTATGGCTACACCTTC
TRBJ1-2	TRBV19	TRBD1	.	CASSLGTANYGYTF	TGTGCCAGTAGCCTCGGGACAGCTAACTATGGCTACACCTTC
TRBJ2-3	TRBV10-3	TRBD2	.	CAARTSGGSDTQYF	TGTGCCGCCCGGACTAGCGGGGGATCAGATACGCAGTATTTT
TRBJ2-2	TRBV19	.	once	CASSIPDLLGGELFF	TGTGCCAGTAGTATCCCGGACTTGCTGGGCGGGGAGCTGTTTTTT
TRBJ1-5	TRBV19	.	few	CATDLGRYSNQPQHF	TGTGCCACCGACCTAGGTCGTTATAGCAATCAGCCCCAGCATTTT
TRBJ2-1	TRBV20-1	.	few	CSAGTLNEQFF	TGCAGTGCCGGGACTTTAAATGAGCAGTTCTTC
TRBJ1-5	TRBV5-1	TRBD1	.	CASSTGQADQPQHF	TGCGCCAGCAGCACGGGACAGGCAGACCAGCCCCAGCATTTT
TRBJ1-5	TRBV5-1	.	.	CASSFDTDSNQPQHF	TGCGCCAGCAGCTTCGACACAGATAGCAATCAGCCCCAGCATTTT
TRBJ2-1	TRBV7-9	TRBD2	.	CASSLGLAGGNEQFF	TGTGCCAGCAGCTTAGGTTTAGCGGGGGGGAATGAGCAGTTCTTC
TRBJ2-7	TRBV29-1	.	.	CSVGRPAGEQYF	TGCAGCGTGGGGAGACCGGCGGGGGAGCAGTACTTC
TRBJ2-4	TRBV2	.	.	CASRGQEPGNIQYF	TGTGCCAGCAGGGGGCAGGAGCCTGGGAACATTCAGTACTTC
TRBJ1-4	TRBV2	TRBD1	.	CASSEEGEMWRQGEKLFF	TGTGCCAGCAGTGAAGAAGGAGAGATGTGGAGACAGGGGGAAAAACTGTTTTTT
TRBJ1-4	TRBV9	TRBD1	.	CASGRDSYNEKLFF	TGTGCCAGCGGACGGGACAGTTATAATGAAAAACTGTTTTTT
TRBJ2-1	TRBV27	TRBD2	.	CASTEAGAYNEQFF	TGTGCCAGCACGGAAGCGGGGGCCTACAATGAGCAGTTCTTC
TRBJ2-7	TRBV11-2	TRBD1	.	CASSSYRGIASYEQYF	TGTGCCAGCAGCTCGTACAGGGGAATCGCCTCCTACGAGCAGTACTTC
TRBJ2-1	TRBV13	TRBD1	.	CASRPGQEPSGEQFF	TGTGCCAGCAGACCGGGACAGGAACCCTCTGGTGAGCAGTTCTTC
TRBJ1-1	TRBV7-9	.	.	CASSSRGGNTEAFF	TGTGCCAGCAGCTCGAGAGGGGGAAACACTGAAGCTTTCTTT
TRBJ2-1	TRBV13	.	.	CASSPGGDHRRGQFF	TGTGCCAGCAGCCCCGGAGGGGACCACCGTCGGGGGCAGTTCTTC
TRBJ2-1	TRBV6-1	.	.	CASSESYGSYNEQFF	TGTGCCAGCAGTGAATCCTATGGCTCCTACAATGAGCAGTTCTTC
TRBJ1-1	TRBV25-1	.	.	CASSRGTEAFF	TGTGCCAGCAGTCGGGGTACTGAAGCTTTCTTT
TRBJ1-4	TRBV19	.	.	CASSAYSGALDEKLFF	TGTGCCAGTAGCGCATATAGCGGGGCGTTGGATGAAAAACTGTTTTTT
TRBJ2-7	TRBV19	.	once	CASSMTGSYEQYF	TGTGCCAGTAGTATGACAGGTTCCTACGAGCAGTACTTC
TRBJ1-5	TRBV5-5	.	once	CASSLSFRPGQGGQPQHF	TGTGCCAGCAGCTTGTCATTTAGACCGGGACAAGGAGGTCAGCCCCAGCATTTT
TRBJ2-7	TRBV7-9	.	.	CASSPDSPPLREQYF	TGTGCCAGCAGCCCAGACAGTCCTCCATTACGCGAGCAGTACTTC
TRBJ1-1	TRBV20-1	.	.	CSAQGKPEAFF	TGCAGTGCTCAGGGGAAGCCTGAAGCTTTCTTT
TRBJ1-2	TRBV28	TRBD1	.	CASRGTGANYGYTF	TGTGCCAGCAGGGGGACAGGAGCTAACTATGGCTACACCTTC
TRBJ1-1	TRBV7-9	TRBD1	.	CASSPVRDSEAFF	TGTGCCAGCAGCCCCGTTCGGGACAGCGAAGCTTTCTTT
TRBJ2-5	TRBV4-1	TRBD2	.	CASSPFSGGIGETQYF	TGCGCCAGCAGCCCATTCAGCGGGGGGATCGGAGAGACCCAGTACTTC
TRBJ1-2	TRBV28	TRBD1	.	CASSLWTGGLWYGYTF	TGTGCCAGCAGTTTATGGACAGGGGGCCTATGGTATGGCTACACCTTC
TRBJ1-2	TRBV19	.	.	CASSINFESGLNYGYTF	TGTGCCAGTAGTATTAATTTCGAGTCAGGGCTAAACTATGGCTACACCTTC
TRBJ2-7	TRBV4-1	TRBD1	.	CASSQNPGQGYEQYF	TGCGCCAGCAGCCAGAACCCGGGACAGGGCTACGAGCAGTACTTC
TRBJ2-6	TRBV9	.	once	CASSVADLFAVSGANVLTF	TGTGCCAGCAGCGTGGCAGATCTGTTCGCCGTCTCTGGGGCCAACGTCCTGACTTTC
TRBJ2-2	TRBV5-1	.	.	CASSFTSTTGELFF	TGCGCCAGCAGCTTCACTAGTACAACCGGGGAGCTGTTTTTT
TRBJ1-5	TRBV5-6	TRBD1	.	CASSLLARGQNQPQHF	TGTGCCAGCAGCTTGCTCGCGAGGGGGCAGAATCAGCCCCAGCATTTT
TRBJ2-1	TRBV4-1	.	.	CASSLGDGDEQFF	TGCGCCAGCAGCCTCGGTGACGGGGATGAGCAGTTCTTC
TRBJ2-3	TRBV5-1	TRBD2	.	CASSFPAGEGTDTQYF	TGCGCCAGCAGCTTTCCAGCGGGGGAGGGCACAGATACGCAGTATTTT
TRBJ2-2	TRBV30	TRBD2	.	CAWNKRGIWTGELFF	TGTGCCTGGAATAAGCGGGGGATATGGACCGGGGAGCTGTTTTTT
TRBJ2-3	TRBV7-3	TRBD2	.	CASSLSGGADTQYF	TGTGCCAGCAGCTTGAGCGGGGGCGCAGATACGCAGTATTTT